Below, one T cell receptor (beta chain) is given with its context. Only a few counts were recorded for this clonotype. Its cognate antigen has yet to be identified. Within one base of it there is no much larger clone, and no base qualities were kept. V loses 9 bases of germline sequence and J loses 4 bases, and the interval between the two ends is 12 bases. CDR1 and CDR2 are read off the germline V gene as ENHRY and SYGVKD. The CDR3, cysteine through phenylalanine, is 12 amino acids long. Just the 36-base CDR3 DNA is kept, in frame starting at base 1. The sample belongs to a study of T cell repertoires in cytomegalovirus infection (dated by TCRdb to the late 2010s). For the wider study: Because public TCR beta signatures pointed to carriage of CMV infection together with the matching HLA type, the HLA type of each donor mattered for the analysis.

TCRdb names Illumina HiSeq 1500 as the instrument used. The public reads were reprocessed in TCRdb via fastp at Q25 and MiXCR, keeping in-frame beta chains. Each entry merges the rows of one CDR3 protein and shows their most common DNA and genes. This sample comprises about 400,000 distinct CDR3 sequences, 15% to 20% of them detected only once. Under 9% of the sample comes from the top ten. General findings and caveats noted by the study authors: In both this cohort and an independent roughly 330-donor cohort, the cumulative frequency of public TCR beta family members distinguished carriers of CMV infection plus the relevant HLA type. The ex vivo response was dominated by HLA-C-restricted CMV-specific TCR beta clonotypes, which also provided the single most frequent clonotype in two of eight donors.

The clonotype comes from a human donor in good health (CMV status not recorded). Some clones in this sample may be carry-over from other donors' samples. Source material: PBMCs. The chain uses TRBV10-3 and TRBJ1-1, with the D gene uncertain. The CDR3 region: CAMRSGGTEAFF. Read as DNA, the sequence is TGTGCCATGCGTTCGGGCGGCACTGAAGCTTTCTTT.